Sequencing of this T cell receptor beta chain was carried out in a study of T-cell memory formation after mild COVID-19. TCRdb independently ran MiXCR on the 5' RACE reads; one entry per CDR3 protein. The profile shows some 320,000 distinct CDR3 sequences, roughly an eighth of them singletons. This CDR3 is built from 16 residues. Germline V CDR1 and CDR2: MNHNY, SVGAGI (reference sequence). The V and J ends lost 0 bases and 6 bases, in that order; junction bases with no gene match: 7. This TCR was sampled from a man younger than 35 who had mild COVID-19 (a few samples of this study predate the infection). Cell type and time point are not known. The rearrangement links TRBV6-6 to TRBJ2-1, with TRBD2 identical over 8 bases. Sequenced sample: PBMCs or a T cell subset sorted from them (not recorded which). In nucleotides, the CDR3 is TGTGCCAGCAGTTACTCGCCGGGGGGGGCCCCCAATGAGCAGTTCTTC. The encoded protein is CASSYSPGGAPNEQFF.